One TCR beta chain is described in this entry. The method was immunoSEQ multiplex PCR; TCRdb's version includes in-frame clones alone and lacks a portion of them. The sample has approximately 82,000 clones, 80% to 85% seen once; the top ten hold under 45%. The sample belongs to a study of blood T cell repertoires in COVID-19. Turning to the study itself: Sites in the United States, Italy and Spain provided acute and convalescent COVID-19 samples.

The CDR3 length is 15 residues. Germline CDR1 reads LNHDA; CDR2 reads SQIVND (reference sequence). Between the trimmed V and J ends, which lost 5 bases and 7 bases, there was a span of 15 bases. The specimen sequenced was peripheral blood. The receptor was derived from a woman aged 70-85 years with acute or convalescent COVID-19. The chain links TRBV19 to TRBJ1-6; D is unresolved. The CDR3 nucleotides are TGTGCCAGTAGTGCCAACATGGCACACAATTCACCCCTCCACTTT. Translation gives CASSANMAHNSPLHF.